This T cell receptor (beta chain) comes out of a study of response to subunit inactivated influenza vaccine. Trimming pared 7 bases from V and 2 bases from J, leaving 11 bases between. CDR1 is SEHNR and CDR2 is FQNEAQ in the germline V gene (reference sequence). CDR3 length: 14 residues. Study-wide results and limits: T cells newly recruited by each seasonal influenza vaccination are few, the authors suggested.

TCRdb reprocessed the RT-PCR reads via MiXCR and lists one record per CDR3 protein. The sample records about 480,000 distinct CDR3 sequences, roughly 23% being singletons. About this clonotype: What it binds is not known.

The J gene is TRBJ1-4, the V gene TRBV7-9; tentative D call: TRBD1 (5 bases). This clonotype was obtained from a man between 50 and 59 years old who received an inactivated influenza vaccine. Specimen: CD4+ T cells sorted from PBMCs, collected more than 4 days after vaccination. Written as DNA, the CDR3 is TGTGCCAGCACCAGGGCCGGGACTAATGAAAAACTGTTTTTT. Translated: CASTRAGTNEKLFF.